The 26 T cell receptor beta chains below all came from one sample that was sequenced in a study of blood T cell repertoires in COVID-19. Sequenced by immunoSEQ multiplex PCR; TCRdb stores in-frame clones only, minus some. The repertoire includes under 300,000 clones, about 83% of them detected once, and approximately 13% sits in the top ten. Input material: peripheral blood. The receptors were sampled from a man older than 75 with acute or convalescent COVID-19.

The chain combines TRBV28 with TRBJ1-2; D ambiguous. The CDR3 is 14 residues long. V was clipped by 2 bases and J by 8 bases, with 15 bases between them. Looked up from germline, CDR1 is MDHEN and CDR2 is SYDVKM. As DNA, the CDR3 is TGTGCCAGCAGTTTAAACCTCGGCGGCTACGGCTACACCTTC. This codes for CASSLNLGGYGYTF.

The chain has TRBV6-5 and TRBJ1-2, with D tentatively TRBD1 (6 bases). CDR3 length: 13 amino acids. The germline V gene has CDR1 MNHEY and CDR2 SVGAGI. V was trimmed by 9 bases and J by 5 bases, leaving 16 bases between them. The CDR3 DNA reads as TGTGCCAGTTGGACAGATCACGAATATGGCTACACCTTC. Translating it yields CASWTDHEYGYTF.

The chain combines TRBV7-9 with TRBJ2-1; D is unresolved. The CDR3 covers 12 residues. In germline, CDR1 is SEHNR, CDR2 FQNEAQ (reference sequence). V was cut by 1 base and J by 7 bases, with 5 bases left in between. CDR3 bases: TGTGCCAGCAGCTTAGACAGAAATGAGCAGTTCTTC. This translates into CASSLDRNEQFF.

The rearrangement uses TRBV28 and TRBJ1-1, with a possible D match to TRBD1 (5 bases). Germline assignment: CDR1 MDHEN and CDR2 SYDVKM. The CDR3 has 13 residues. Trimming left V 7 bases short and J 0 bases short, with 9 bases between. The CDR3 is CASKGYMNTEAFF. As DNA, the CDR3 is TGTGCCAGCAAGGGGTATATGAACACTGAAGCTTTCTTT.

The chain joins TRBV19 to TRBJ2-7, with 9 bases lining up with TRBD1. The ends lost 6 bases at V and 5 bases at J; junction bases unmatched: 5. The CDR3 loop spans 13 amino acids. CDR1 is LNHDA, CDR2 SQIVND, per germline (reference sequence). The CDR3 sequence: CASSTTGGDEQYF. The CDR3 DNA follows: TGTGCCAGTAGCACCACAGGGGGCGACGAGCAGTACTTC.

The V gene is TRBV7-9, the J gene TRBJ2-7, with 7 bases that match TRBD1. This CDR3 has 16 amino acids. Looked up from germline, CDR1 is SEHNR and CDR2 is FQNEAQ (reference sequence). J lost 3 bases, V lost 2 bases, and 10 bases had no gene match. CDR3 sequence reads: CASSLSTGTVIYEQYF. The DNA for the CDR3 is TGTGCCAGCAGCTTATCAACCGGGACAGTAATCTACGAGCAGTACTTC.

The rearrangement uses TRBV6-6 and TRBJ1-5; TRBD1 might be the D (5 bases). V lost 6 bases and J lost 11, with 20 bases in between. This CDR3 contains 14 residues. Germline assignment: CDR1 MNHNY and CDR2 SVGAGI (reference sequence). Here the CDR3 reads CASSSRQSHWTQHF. Written as DNA, the CDR3 is TGTGCCAGCAGCTCCAGACAGTCGCACTGGACCCAGCATTTT.

The J gene is TRBJ2-5, the V gene TRBV13; maybe TRBD2 (6 bases). Trimming pared 5 bases from V and 3 bases from J, leaving 13 bases between. Germline CDR1 and CDR2: PRHDT and FYEKMQ (reference sequence). The length of the CDR3 is 14 residues. This chain's CDR3 is CASSPGGLKETQYF. The DNA for the CDR3 is TGTGCCAGCAGCCCCGGGGGACTTAAAGAGACCCAGTACTTC.

V and J are TRBV5-1 and TRBJ1-6; D may be TRBD1 (5 bases). V lost 4 bases and J lost 4, with 18 bases in between. The CDR3 covers 17 residues. Germline CDR1 reads SGHRS; CDR2 reads YFSETQ. The CDR3 DNA is TGCGCCAGCAGCCCCGGGGGAGGTCTCGCGTATAATTCACCCCTCCACTTT. Amino acids: CASSPGGGLAYNSPLHF. Full variable domain (remainder filled in from reference TRBV5-1 and TRBJ1-6): KAGVTQTPRYLIKTRGQQVTLSCSPISGHRSVSWYQQTPGQGLQFLFEYFSETQRNKGNFPGRFSGRQFSNSRSEMNVSTLELGDSALYLCASSPGGGLAYNSPLHFGNGTRLTVT.

The chain couples TRBV6-5 to TRBJ1-1; D possibly corresponds to TRBD1 (6 bases). The V and J ends lost 6 bases and 10 bases respectively, with 18 bases between them. The length of the CDR3 is 13 residues. Germline assignment: CDR1 MNHEY and CDR2 SVGAGI. CDR3 loop: CASRQMGGRRAFF. The CDR3 nucleotides are TGTGCCAGCAGACAAATGGGGGGGCGGAGAGCTTTCTTT.

The genes are TRBV6-2 or TRBV6-3 and TRBJ2-3; possible D gene TRBD2, 5 bases. V was trimmed by 6 bases and J by 9 bases, leaving 16 bases between them. CDR3 length: 13 residues. Germline-derived CDR1 and CDR2 are MNHEY and SVGEGT. CDR3 region: CASSAGEGGTQYF. CDR3 DNA sequence: TGTGCCAGCAGCGCCGGAGAGGGCGGCACGCAGTATTTT.

In its sample, this clone was seen many times. In DNA, the CDR3 is TGTGCCAGCATGCGGGGCAGTAATCAGCCCCAGCATTTT. Its translation: CASMRGSNQPQHF. J is TRBJ1-5 and V is TRBV6-5, with TRBD1 as a possible D gene (5 bases). This CDR3 spans 13 amino acids. CDR1 and CDR2 from the germline V gene are MNHEY and SVGAGI. V dropped 7 bases and J dropped 4 bases, with 11 bases sitting between them.

This chain uses TRBV5-1 with TRBJ1-6, with D possibly matching TRBD1 (6 bases). Germline lookup yields CDR1 SGHRS and CDR2 YFSETQ. This CDR3 contains 14 residues. V was shortened by 0 bases and J by 10 bases, with 11 bases between the two germline ends. CDR3 coding DNA: TGCGCCAGCAGCTTGGACAGGGTACTGTCACCCCTCCACTTT. It translates to CASSLDRVLSPLHF.

The J gene is TRBJ2-2, the V gene TRBV5-6, with 7 bases that match TRBD1. The CDR3 is 16 residues long. V was clipped by 2 bases and J by 3 bases; unmatched bases: 7. Germline CDR1 reads SGHDT; CDR2 reads YYEEEE. In DNA, the CDR3 is TGTGCCAGCAGCTTCTGGACAGGCTTGTACACCGGGGAGCTGTTTTTT. Translated, it gives CASSFWTGLYTGELFF.

The chain links TRBV13 to TRBJ1-4, with D perhaps matching TRBD1 (5 bases). This CDR3 has 13 residues. V gave up 3 bases and J gave up 5 bases, with 7 bases separating them. CDR1 PRHDT and CDR2 FYEKMQ come from the germline V gene (reference sequence). The CDR3 sequence: CASSLGPNEKLFF. CDR3 sequence (DNA): TGTGCCAGCAGCTTGGGGCCAAATGAAAAACTGTTTTTT. Full variable domain (remainder filled in from reference TRBV13 and TRBJ1-4): AAGVIQSPRHLIKEKRETATLKCYPIPRHDTVYWYQQGPGQDPQFLISFYEKMQSDKGSIPDRFSAQQFSDYHSELNMSSLELGDSALYFCASSLGPNEKLFFGSGTQLSVL.

The chain links TRBV13 to TRBJ2-2, with 11 bases fitting TRBD2. The CDR3 length is 16 residues. Germline V gene data show CDR1 as PRHDT and CDR2 as FYEKMQ (reference sequence). Trimming took 4 bases from V and 12 from J; bases not matched to a gene: 13. The CDR3 sequence: CASSSSSGLAEFKLFF. CDR3 bases: TGTGCCAGCAGCTCAAGCTCGGGACTAGCGGAGTTTAAGCTGTTTTTT.

The chain is built from TRBV9 and TRBJ1-1; the match to TRBD1 covers 8 bases. Germline V gene sequence: CDR1 SGDLS, CDR2 YYNGEE. Losses at the gene ends were 4 bases for V and 9 bases for J; bases not matched to a gene: 5. The CDR3 has 12 residues. In nucleotides, the CDR3 is TGTGCCAGCAGCCCCGGACAGGGTAAAGCTTTCTTT. It yields the protein CASSPGQGKAFF.

The chain links TRBV3-1 (or the pseudogene TRBV3-2) to TRBJ2-1; 8 bases match TRBD1. Germline CDR1 and CDR2: LGHDT and YNNKEL (reference sequence). The CDR3 has 16 amino acids. V lost 6 bases, J lost 0 bases, and 7 bases stayed unmatched. The CDR3 loop is CASRPQGTGSYNEQFF. The CDR3, as DNA: TGTGCCAGCAGGCCACAGGGGACAGGCTCCTACAATGAGCAGTTCTTC.

The chain employs TRBV2 and TRBJ1-6; the match to TRBD1 covers 9 bases. The CDR3 has 14 amino acids. Germline-derived CDR1 and CDR2 are SNHLY and FYNNEI. The J segment lost 9 bases and the V segment lost 6 bases, leaving 6 bases of the junction unmatched. As DNA, the CDR3 is TGTGCCAGCAGACCGGGACAGGGCACTTCACCCCTCCACTTT. Amino acid sequence: CASRPGQGTSPLHF.

The rearrangement uses TRBV5-4 and TRBJ2-1; TRBD2 matches 12 bases. J lost 9 bases, V lost 3 bases, and 7 bases had no gene match. The CDR3 contains 15 residues. CDR1 SGHNT and CDR2 YYREEE come from the germline V gene (reference sequence). Here the CDR3 reads CASSSELAGGGEQFF. Here the CDR3 DNA reads TGTGCCAGCAGCTCCGAACTAGCGGGAGGAGGTGAGCAGTTCTTC. The whole variable domain, filled in from reference TRBV5-4 and TRBJ2-1, reads ETGVTQSPTHLIKTRGQQVTLRCSSQSGHNTVSWYQQALGQGPQFIFQYYREEENGRGNFPPRFSGLQFPNYSSELNVNALELDDSALYLCASSSELAGGGEQFFGPGTRLTVL.

The CDR3 nucleotides read TGTGCCAGCAGTGTTATCGGGAAAGAGACCCAGTACTTC. Its protein product is CASSVIGKETQYF. The genes are TRBV2 and TRBJ2-5, with D perhaps TRBD2 (5 bases). Germline loops: CDR1 SNHLY, CDR2 FYNNEI. This CDR3 is 13 amino acids long. V was shortened by 4 bases and J by 3 bases, with 9 bases between the two germline ends. Using reference TRBV2 and TRBJ2-5 for the parts outside the CDR3, the full variable domain is EPEVTQTPSHQVTQMGQEVILRCVPISNHLYFYWYRQILGQKVEFLVSFYNNEISEKSEIFDDQFSVERPDGSNFTLKIRSTKLEDSAMYFCASSVIGKETQYFGPGTRLLVL.

This clone was seen more than once but under ten times. The chain combines TRBV28 with TRBJ2-1, with D possibly TRBD2 on 5 matching bases. Deletions cut 10 bases from V and 9 bases from J, with 16 bases between. This CDR3 comprises 12 residues. Germline CDR1 reads MDHEN; CDR2 reads SYDVKM. CDR3 sequence reads: CAIGGRAIEQFF. CDR3 nucleotides: TGTGCCATCGGCGGGCGGGCTATTGAGCAGTTCTTC.

J is TRBJ1-6 and V is TRBV19, with TRBD1 matching 9 bases. The CDR3 has 14 amino acids. The germline V gene encodes CDR1 LNHDA and CDR2 SQIVND (reference sequence). Trimming at V came to 7 bases and at J to 7 bases, leaving 5 bases not matched to a gene. The CDR3 nucleotides read TGTGCCAGTAAAAAAGGACAGGGGAATTCACCCCTCCACTTT. This codes for CASKKGQGNSPLHF.

Note on this clone: One junction end disagrees with the germline gene, perhaps due to a read error. The genes are TRBV5-3 and TRBJ1-5; a weak D match, TRBD1 (6 bases). TRBV5-3 is noted as an ORF with a role that remains uncertain. The CDR3 is 12 residues long. The CDR3 nucleotides are TGTGCCAGAAGCTTGTGGGGGGGCGCCCCGGATTTT. Translated: CARSLWGGAPDF.

The gene calls are TRBV3-1 (or the pseudogene TRBV3-2) and TRBJ1-1; 7 nucleotides line up with TRBD1. The CDR3 extends over 16 amino acids. Germline CDR1 reads LGHDT; CDR2 reads YNNKEL (reference sequence). Trimming at V came to 3 bases and at J to 0 bases, leaving 7 bases not matched to a gene. This CDR3 reads CASSHAGTAMNTEAFF. CDR3 nucleotides: TGTGCCAGCAGCCACGCCGGGACAGCAATGAACACTGAAGCTTTCTTT.

The chain joins TRBV27 to TRBJ2-3, with D perhaps TRBD2 (6 bases). Trimming removed 6 bases from V and 3 bases from J, with 10 bases in between. The CDR3 loop spans 13 amino acids. Germline CDR1 MNHEY, CDR2 SMNVEV (reference sequence). CDR3 nucleotide sequence: TGTGCCAGCAGGGGAGGAGGGACAGATACGCAGTATTTT. It encodes CASRGGGTDTQYF.